What follows describes a single T cell receptor beta chain. The entry originates in a study of blood T cell repertoires in COVID-19. About the study: T cells, B-cell-depleted T cells, or PBMCs supplied cDNA or gDNA.

V shed 8 bases and J shed 4 bases, with 14 bases lying between them. CDR3 size: 14 residues. CDR1 is SGHAT and CDR2 is FQDESV in the germline V gene (reference sequence). Produced via immunoSEQ multiplex PCR; TCRdb's table is partial and in-frame only. This repertoire shows about 250,000 clones, approximately 85% found once; its top ten account for roughly 5.3%. Sequencing input: peripheral blood. This clonotype was obtained from a man aged 50 to 59 with COVID-19, enrolled during active disease. The chain carries TRBV11-1 and TRBJ2-2; a weak D match, TRBD2 (7 bases). Here the CDR3 DNA reads TGTGCCAGCTCCGGGGGGCGTATCACCGGGGAGCTGTTTTTT. Translated: CASSGGRITGELFF.